This TCR beta chain was profiled in a study of blood T cell repertoires in COVID-19 (TCRdb year 2020). Concerning the study at large: The collaborator samples originated in the United States, Italy and Spain and spanned the acute and convalescent phases of COVID-19. Samples came from the ongoing ImmuneRACE study (first 160 participants) plus 1,254 subjects from 6 global collaborators. The sample metadata nearly always contained a de-identified subject ID, COVID-19 status, age in years and sex. The repertoires were released in a freely available public database intended as a resource for research on the immune response to SARS-CoV-2. Where available, HLA class I and class II types were taken from metadata supplied by the sample provider and were not determined by assay-based typing. The dataset comprised deeply sampled blood TCRbeta repertoires from subjects exposed to, actively infected with, or recovered from COVID-19. The prospective study material was composed of cDNA or gDNA derived from T cells, B-cell-depleted T cells, or PBMCs. Findings and caveats that apply to the study as a whole: The quantity of clinical and demographic metadata differed by source and by participant and was supplied without curation.

CDR1 and CDR2 are read off the germline V gene as KGHSH and LQKENI. V was cut back by 8 bases and J by 5 bases, leaving a gap of 14 bases between them. From the cysteine through the phenylalanine, the CDR3 covers 13 amino acids. The sequence is cut down to CDR3 DNA, 39 bases in frame from base 1. About this clone itself: Its antigen is unknown. The sample holds no much larger clone one base away, and base qualities are not on file.

Each collaborating institution followed its own protocols to collect whole blood in K2EDTA tubes. For TCRbeta analysis, collaborators shipped samples in one of three forms: frozen whole blood, isolated PBMCs, or DNA extracted from either of those sample types. TCRbeta CDR3 regions were amplified from genomic DNA by means of the immunoSEQ Assay, a bias-controlled multiplex PCR. The authors processed their data as follows. Within the assay, amplification of reference gene primers was used to estimate how many nucleated cells each sample contained. Sequence reads were collapsed and filtered to measure the absolute abundance of every unique TCRbeta CDR3 rearrangement. For each sample, productive Simpson clonality was calculated as the square root of Simpson's diversity index across productive rearrangements. TCRdb limited this immuneACCESS table to in-frame rearrangements with V and J called. A share of clones is missing; checked studies link under half to unresolved V genes, and the rest is unexplained. V, J and clone size were drawn from that table, and D and trimming were deduced from the DNA. The sample includes over 250,000 clones, with 70% to 90% observed a single time. Approximately 11% of the sample goes to the ten largest clones.

The sequence joins TRBV18 to TRBJ2-3; the D gene is perhaps TRBD1, from 5 matching bases. Sequencing was carried out using peripheral blood. This clonotype originated in a woman in her 70s with acute or convalescent COVID-19. In nucleotides, the sequence is TGTGCCAGCGCATGGGGCCGCGGAGATACGCAGTATTTT. Its product reads: CASAWGRGDTQYF.